This T cell receptor beta chain is from a study of blood T cell repertoires in COVID-19. At the level of the study: The United States, Italy and Spain provided the acute and convalescent COVID-19 samples.

V was cut by 6 bases and J by 10 bases, with 13 bases left in between. CDR1 and CDR2 (germline): MDHEN, SYDVKM. CDR3 length: 13 amino acids. Sequencing was performed with immunoSEQ multiplex PCR; in TCRdb, only in-frame clones are kept and a portion is missing. The data show 85,000 to 100,000 clones, approximately 90% seen once. Input material: peripheral blood. The chain couples TRBV28 to TRBJ1-6; possibly TRBD1 for D (5 bases). The sequence was obtained from a man in his fifties with active or convalescent COVID-19. This chain's CDR3 is CASRQGLVSPLHF. The CDR3 coding sequence is TGTGCCAGCAGGCAGGGATTAGTCTCACCCCTCCACTTT.